These T cell receptor beta chains were read from a single sample in a study of T cells after yellow fever vaccination. One entry per CDR3 protein results from TCRdb running MiXCR on the 5' RACE reads. The sample lists some 320,000 distinct CDR3 sequences; roughly 8.7% were seen once. The sample in question was PBMCs, obtained on the day of the first yellow fever vaccination. The receptor set was obtained from a man younger than 35 who received the YFV17D yellow fever vaccine. The CDR3 runs from the conserved cysteine through the conserved F or W. A D gene is named only where the DNA matches it firmly. The size field is filled for only some rows; it gives once, few, many or a size class.

TRBV4-3	.	15	TRBJ1-1	.	CASSPGGHMNTEAFF	TGCGCCAGCAGCCCGGGGGGGCACATGAACACTGAAGCTTTCTTT
TRBV4-3	many	20	TRBJ2-4	.	CASSPPGGRYRPIAKNIQYF	TGCGCCAGCAGCCCCCCCGGGGGTCGATACCGTCCTATAGCCAAAAACATTCAGTACTTC
TRBV14	.	13	TRBJ2-7	.	CASSQDPPYEQYF	TGTGCCAGCAGCCAAGATCCACCCTACGAGCAGTACTTC
TRBV5-1	.	13	TRBJ2-7	.	CASSLSTRPEQYF	TGCGCCAGCAGCTTATCGACGCGTCCCGAGCAGTACTTC
TRBV19	few	15	TRBJ1-5	.	CASSPPLGVSGDQHF	TGTGCCAGTAGTCCCCCCTTGGGAGTATCAGGGGACCAGCATTTT
TRBV20-1	many	16	TRBJ2-5	TRBD2	CSARALAGGYQETQYF	TGCAGTGCTAGAGCCCTAGCGGGGGGGTACCAAGAGACCCAGTACTTC
TRBV19	few	15	TRBJ1-2	.	CASSTRTALNYGYTF	TGTGCCAGTAGTACCCGGACAGCATTAAACTATGGCTACACCTTC
TRBV5-1	few	17	TRBJ1-4	.	CASSLGGRYGWYEKLFF	TGCGCCAGCAGCTTGGGGGGACGGTATGGTTGGTATGAAAAACTGTTTTTT
TRBV5-1	few	16	TRBJ2-5	.	CASSLVSRGVQETQYF	TGCGCCAGCAGCTTGGTCAGCCGCGGGGTACAAGAGACCCAGTACTTC
TRBV20-1	many	13	TRBJ2-2	.	CSASNYVDGELFF	TGCAGTGCTAGTAACTATGTCGACGGGGAGCTGTTTTTT
TRBV14	many	13	TRBJ2-1	.	CASSHYNQGEQFF	TGTGCCAGCAGCCATTATAATCAGGGTGAGCAGTTCTTC
TRBV27	.	15	TRBJ1-1	.	CASRAQGQRNTEAFF	TGTGCCAGCAGGGCACAGGGCCAACGTAACACTGAAGCTTTCTTT
TRBV9	many	14	TRBJ2-3	TRBD2	CASSAGGARDTQYF	TGTGCCAGCAGCGCCGGGGGGGCCAGGGATACGCAGTATTTT
TRBV24-1	many	13	TRBJ1-2	.	CATSRQGFYGYTF	TGTGCCACCAGCCGGCAGGGCTTCTATGGCTACACCTTC
TRBV7-2	many	13	TRBJ2-5	.	CASSFSREETQYF	TGTGCCAGCAGCTTCAGCCGTGAAGAGACCCAGTACTTC
TRBV27	many	13	TRBJ2-5	.	CASSFEGTETQYF	TGTGCCAGCAGTTTCGAGGGAACCGAGACCCAGTACTTC
TRBV5-6	.	14	TRBJ1-1	TRBD1	CASRRQGADTEAFF	TGTGCCAGCAGAAGACAGGGGGCGGACACTGAAGCTTTCTTT
TRBV28	.	12	TRBJ2-5	TRBD2	CASTHGGGAQYF	TGTGCCAGCACCCACGGGGGGGGTGCCCAGTACTTC
TRBV7-3	.	15	TRBJ2-3	TRBD1	CASSRSQGTSDTQYF	TGTGCCAGCAGCAGATCACAGGGGACCTCAGATACGCAGTATTTT
TRBV10-3	few	14	TRBJ2-5	.	CAISGYRGEETQYF	TGTGCCATCAGTGGTTATAGGGGGGAAGAGACCCAGTACTTC
TRBV12-3/TRBV12-4	many	14	TRBJ2-1	.	CASAPGTPYNEQFF	TGTGCCAGCGCTCCCGGGACGCCCTACAATGAGCAGTTCTTC
TRBV12-3/TRBV12-4	many	13	TRBJ2-5	.	CASSLAVEGAQYF	TGTGCCAGCAGTTTAGCGGTCGAAGGGGCCCAGTACTTC
TRBV20-1	few	14	TRBJ2-7	.	CSARDAGRIYEQYF	TGCAGTGCTAGAGACGCGGGCAGAATCTACGAGCAGTACTTC
TRBV5-4	.	14	TRBJ2-4	TRBD1	CASSFGTGGDIQYF	TGTGCCAGCAGCTTTGGGACAGGGGGAGACATTCAGTACTTC
TRBV18	.	13	TRBJ2-2	.	CASSPSETGELFF	TGTGCCAGCTCACCATCTGAAACCGGGGAGCTGTTTTTT
TRBV29-1	few	14	TRBJ1-5	.	CSVGLGQGNQPQHF	TGCAGCGTTGGGCTTGGGCAGGGTAATCAGCCCCAGCATTTT
TRBV20-1	.	15	TRBJ1-3	TRBD1	CSARGWDRKGNTIYF	TGCAGTGCTAGAGGATGGGACAGGAAGGGAAACACCATATATTTT
TRBV24-1	few	13	TRBJ1-2	.	CATSDSYSYGYTF	TGTGCCACCAGTGACAGCTACTCCTATGGCTACACCTTC
TRBV7-9	many	16	TRBJ2-3	TRBD2	CASSPTSGASTDTQYF	TGTGCCAGCAGCCCAACTAGCGGCGCTAGCACAGATACGCAGTATTTT
TRBV6-2/TRBV6-3	.	13	TRBJ2-2	.	CASSPGGAGELFF	TGTGCCAGCAGTCCAGGGGGGGCCGGGGAGCTGTTTTTT
TRBV6-5	few	17	TRBJ2-1	.	CASSYSIGRGAHNEQFF	TGTGCCAGCAGTTACTCGATTGGTCGGGGGGCTCACAATGAGCAGTTCTTC
TRBV19	.	13	TRBJ1-1	.	CASSLTGSTEAFF	TGTGCCAGTAGTCTTACAGGGAGCACTGAAGCTTTCTTT
TRBV4-2	few	19	TRBJ2-1	.	CASSQVRGVGGLSVGEQFF	TGTGCCAGCAGCCAAGTGCGCGGGGTAGGGGGTCTCTCCGTCGGTGAGCAGTTCTTC
TRBV5-1	.	13	TRBJ2-5	.	CASSFDNQETQYF	TGCGCCAGCAGCTTCGACAACCAAGAGACCCAGTACTTC
TRBV5-1	many	18	TRBJ1-2	TRBD1	CASSGEATGTVPPYGYTF	TGCGCCAGCAGCGGGGAGGCGACAGGGACAGTTCCCCCCTATGGCTACACCTTC
TRBV7-2	few	13	TRBJ2-7	.	CASSGGNSYEQYF	TGTGCCAGCAGCGGGGGGAACTCCTACGAGCAGTACTTC
TRBV7-9	.	14	TRBJ1-1	.	CASSLLSQHTEAFF	TGTGCCAGCAGCTTACTGTCTCAGCACACTGAAGCTTTCTTT
TRBV20-1	.	13	TRBJ2-2	.	CSARYRGTGELFF	TGCAGTGCTAGATATCGGGGCACCGGGGAGCTGTTTTTT
TRBV6-1	.	17	TRBJ2-6	TRBD1	CASTPGQGHSGANVLTF	TGTGCCAGCACCCCGGGACAGGGACACTCTGGGGCCAACGTCCTGACTTTC
TRBV20-1	.	16	TRBJ2-7	.	CSARDVIAGATYEQYF	TGCAGTGCTAGAGATGTAATTGCGGGGGCCACCTACGAGCAGTACTTC
TRBV7-2	few	16	TRBJ1-6	.	CASSLFGGAGNSPLHF	TGTGCCAGCAGCTTATTTGGGGGCGCAGGCAATTCACCCCTCCACTTT
TRBV7-2	.	14	TRBJ2-7	TRBD1	CASSHPGQTYEQYF	TGTGCCAGCAGCCACCCGGGACAGACCTACGAGCAGTACTTC
TRBV12-3/TRBV12-4	.	15	TRBJ2-3	.	CASSFSGGGGDTQYF	TGTGCCAGCAGTTTCTCCGGGGGAGGTGGAGATACGCAGTATTTT
TRBV4-2	many	15	TRBJ2-3	.	CASSQEWTAADTQYF	TGTGCCAGCAGCCAAGAATGGACGGCGGCGGATACGCAGTATTTT
TRBV6-5	.	14	TRBJ2-2	.	CASTSAGKTGELFF	TGTGCCAGCACTTCCGCAGGGAAAACCGGGGAGCTGTTTTTT
TRBV4-1	.	15	TRBJ1-6	.	CASSHLTAQNSPLHF	TGCGCCAGCAGCCACCTGACAGCCCAGAATTCACCCCTCCACTTT
TRBV5-5	few	15	TRBJ2-7	.	CASSFVPTTPSEQYF	TGTGCCAGCAGCTTCGTTCCCACCACCCCCTCCGAGCAGTACTTC
TRBV5-4	.	16	TRBJ2-1	TRBD2	CASSYPGTSGPNEQFF	TGTGCCAGCAGCTATCCCGGGACTAGCGGGCCCAATGAGCAGTTCTTC
TRBV7-9	.	13	TRBJ2-3	.	CASSSPPSDTQYF	TGTGCCAGCAGTTCCCCCCCCTCAGATACGCAGTATTTT
TRBV7-6	few	13	TRBJ2-7	TRBD1	CASSFTGGDEQYF	TGTGCCAGCAGCTTTACAGGGGGCGACGAGCAGTACTTC
TRBV10-2	few	12	TRBJ2-2	.	CASSEDTGELFF	TGCGCCAGCAGTGAGGACACCGGGGAGCTGTTTTTT
TRBV4-3	.	14	TRBJ2-2	.	CASSQEFNAGELFF	TGCGCCAGCAGCCAAGAATTCAACGCCGGGGAGCTGTTTTTT
TRBV12-3/TRBV12-4	many	17	TRBJ1-2	TRBD1	CASLLLTGTGGNYGYTF	TGTGCCAGCCTCCTCCTTACCGGGACAGGGGGTAACTATGGCTACACCTTC
TRBV7-2	.	15	TRBJ2-3	TRBD2	CASSVAPTREATQYF	TGTGCCAGCAGCGTCGCCCCGACCCGGGAGGCTACGCAGTATTTT
TRBV20-1	.	13	TRBJ2-5	.	CSARQPAEETQYF	TGCAGTGCTAGACAACCGGCGGAGGAGACCCAGTACTTC
TRBV11-2	.	13	TRBJ1-1	.	CASTPQSGTEAFF	TGTGCCAGCACCCCCCAATCCGGGACAGAAGCTTTCTTT
TRBV29-1	.	14	TRBJ2-7	.	CSVIPLPIGDEQYF	TGCAGCGTTATCCCCCTCCCCATCGGCGACGAGCAGTACTTC